This TCR beta chain was sequenced during a study of shared clonotypes between healthy human individuals (TCRdb year 2020). Study-level background: Three men and two women, aged 18 to 49 years, made up the cohort. For each donor, three plates each were used for CD4 naive and CD4 memory, two plates were used for CD8 naive, and one plate was used for CD8 memory. To estimate repertoire size and how much clonotypes are shared between individuals, the study performed deep sequencing of blood TCR repertoires from a few healthy adults. Different laboratories and diverse techniques were used to prepare libraries and sequence TCR repertoires, to increase sequencing depth and limit assay-specific biases. Leukapheresis yielded between about 0.85 and 10 billion PBMCs per donor.

This clone was seen only once. It has no known antigen specificity. No qualities accompany the bases; no much larger clone lies one base away. Using the deep immunoSEQ assay, TCR CDR3 regions were amplified from genomic DNA by multiplex PCR. Extracted genomic DNA from each cell subset was distributed evenly across all wells of several immunoSEQ 96-well plates, and each plate was treated as a replicate. For sorted subsets, about 220 ng of genomic DNA, equivalent to roughly 33,000 T cell genomes, went into each replicate PCR. Purified libraries were quantified with a Qubit 3.0 fluorometer, sized on a Bioanalyzer 2100, and re-quantified with the KAPA Library Quantification kit. Each immunoSEQ 96-well plate was sequenced on its own single-read 150-cycle Illumina NextSeq 550 flow cell. Concerning the study's data processing: The immunoSEQ output contained only junctional sequences without quality scores, so filtering could not match that applied to full-length reads. Sequences were annotated with PyIR, a Python wrapper for IgBLAST v1.9, using IMGT germline references to assign V/J genes and CDR3. Reads with weak V/J assignments (E-value above 1e-6), missing CDR3, stop codons, out-of-frame junctions, or ambiguous translated residues were removed. A V3J clonotype was defined by an identical inferred V gene, J gene, and CDR3 amino acid sequence. To compute the percentage overlap between repertoires, the number of shared unique clonotypes was divided by the size of the smaller repertoire. Repertoire richness was assessed with RTK rarefaction, the Chao1 estimator, and Recon v2.1 estimates of unobserved clonotypes. For all TCRbeta clonotypes obtained by the gDNA method from a few donors, generation probabilities were computed with OLGA. The table was pulled from immuneACCESS by TCRdb, which kept in-frame rearrangements only. Such tables lose some clones; where checked, under half of the loss comes from unresolved V genes, and the rest has no known cause. V, J and clone size are taken as reported in that table, and D and trimming were inferred from the DNA itself. The sample table contains about 680,000 clones; only one count was recorded for roughly 94% of them. The ten largest account for approximately 25% of the sample.

Results and caveats for the whole study, not just this receptor: Compared with non-shared clonotypes, clonotypes shared by all four sorted-subset donors had higher generation probabilities. Sampling was restricted to blood, and TCR repertoires in tissues likely differ from the TCR repertoires found in blood. Because the study included only a small number of donors, the genetic and exposure-history diversity represented was limited. Naive subsets generally had larger estimated clonotype richness than memory subsets. Across four donors, about 4.5% of naive CD4, over 3% of naive CD8, roughly 2.2% of memory CD4, and roughly 0.41% of memory CD8 clonotypes were shared. Pairwise subsampling led to the expectation that sequencing depth would affect the degree of clonotype sharing among donors. Incomplete sequencing was indicated by rarefaction of sorted-subset datasets, despite the large sequencing depth.

For the CD8 naive samples, CD45RO-negative cells were positively selected for CCR7, yielding a CD45RA+CCR7+ population from which TemRA cells were excluded. Healthy HIV-negative adults with no recently reported acute infections or vaccinations were included as donors. Every donor was a Caucasian adult living in Nashville, Tennessee, USA. Blood was collected by leukapheresis, and PBMCs were isolated by Ficoll-Histopaque density gradient centrifugation and then cryopreserved in liquid nitrogen vapor phase. Analytical flow cytometry was used to check the purity and quantity of every magnetically sorted T cell population. From each sorted fraction, genomic DNA was isolated and quantified by UV absorbance on a Nanodrop 2000c. The germline V gene encodes CDR1 SGHKS and CDR2 YYEKEE (reference sequence). The CDR3 contains 13 residues, cysteine and phenylalanine counted. Only the CDR3 DNA is retained, 39 bases long and in frame from the first base. Trimming costs V 3 bases and J 2 bases, and their ends lie 9 bases apart.

Material: naive CD8+ T cells sorted from blood. Read against the paper, the sample's cell subset or site label means: CD45RA+CCR7+. The source of this sequence is a man aged 25 to 45 in good health. The rearrangement combines TRBV5-5 with TRBJ2-7, with no D gene named confidently. This receptor carries the CDR3 CASSSGLAYEQYF. The nucleotide sequence reads TGTGCCAGCAGCTCCGGATTAGCCTACGAGCAGTACTTC.